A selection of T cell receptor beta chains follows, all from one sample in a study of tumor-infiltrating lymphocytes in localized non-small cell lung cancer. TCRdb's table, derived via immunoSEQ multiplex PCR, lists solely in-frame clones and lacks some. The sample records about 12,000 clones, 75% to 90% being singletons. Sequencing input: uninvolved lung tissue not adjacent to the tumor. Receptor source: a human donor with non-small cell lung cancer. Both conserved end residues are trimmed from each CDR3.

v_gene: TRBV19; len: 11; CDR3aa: ASGEASAYEQY
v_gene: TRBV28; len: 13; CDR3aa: ASSPPDGYFGGYT
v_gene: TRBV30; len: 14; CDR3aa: AWRPLTSGGPKTQY
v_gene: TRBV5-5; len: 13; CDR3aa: ASSFWDKLSYEQY
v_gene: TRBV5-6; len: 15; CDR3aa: ASSPAGLYMSGTEAF
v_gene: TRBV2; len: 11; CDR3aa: ASSEGGRETQY
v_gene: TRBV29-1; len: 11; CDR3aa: SVEYGTDNVQY
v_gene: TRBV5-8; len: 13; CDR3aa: ASSLGTADNEKLF
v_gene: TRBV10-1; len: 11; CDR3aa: ASNERAFYEQY
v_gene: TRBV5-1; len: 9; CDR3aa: ASSFQETQY
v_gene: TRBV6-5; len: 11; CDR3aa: ASKPGQAYEQY
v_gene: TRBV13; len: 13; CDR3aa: ASSFPSGSSGELF
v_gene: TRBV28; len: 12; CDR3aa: ASSFLQGTDTQY
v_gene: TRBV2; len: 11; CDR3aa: ASTGGERREQY
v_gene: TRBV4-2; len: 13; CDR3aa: ASSQDPGGARGYT
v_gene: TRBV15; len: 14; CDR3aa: ATSRDGLPGLYGYT
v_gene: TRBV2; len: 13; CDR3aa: ASRATGTFTDTQY
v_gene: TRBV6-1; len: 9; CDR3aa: ARGDPETQY
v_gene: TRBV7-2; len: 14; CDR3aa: ASSLQLDATNEKLF
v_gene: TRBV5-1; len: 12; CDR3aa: ASSLSSSGDEQF
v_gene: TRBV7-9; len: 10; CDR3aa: ASSLRGHGYT
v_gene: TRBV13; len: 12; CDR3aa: ASSFMGGNYGYT